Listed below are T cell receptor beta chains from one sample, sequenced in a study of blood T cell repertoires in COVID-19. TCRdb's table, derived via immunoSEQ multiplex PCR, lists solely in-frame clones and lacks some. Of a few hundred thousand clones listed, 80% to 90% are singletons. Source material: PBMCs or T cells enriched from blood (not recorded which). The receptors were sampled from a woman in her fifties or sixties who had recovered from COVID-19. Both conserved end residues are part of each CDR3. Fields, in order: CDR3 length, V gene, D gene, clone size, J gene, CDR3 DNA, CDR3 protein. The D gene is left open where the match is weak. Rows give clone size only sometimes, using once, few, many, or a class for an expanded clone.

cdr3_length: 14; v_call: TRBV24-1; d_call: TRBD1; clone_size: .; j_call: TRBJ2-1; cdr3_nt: TGTGCCACCAGTTCACAGGGGGGATACAATGAGCAGTTCTTC; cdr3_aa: CATSSQGGYNEQFF
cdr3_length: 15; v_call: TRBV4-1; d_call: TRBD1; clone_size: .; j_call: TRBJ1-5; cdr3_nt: TGCGCCAGCAGCGATCCGGGACAGGGCATTCTGGCCCAGCATTTT; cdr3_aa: CASSDPGQGILAQHF
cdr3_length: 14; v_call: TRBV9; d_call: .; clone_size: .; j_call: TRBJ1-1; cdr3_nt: TGTGCCAGCAGCGTGGGGGAGGGGGGCACTGAAGCTTTCTTT; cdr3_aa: CASSVGEGGTEAFF
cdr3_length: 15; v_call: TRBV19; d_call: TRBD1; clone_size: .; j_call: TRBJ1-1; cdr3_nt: TGTGCCGCCCGGGACAGGGGATATGGGGCCACTGAAGCTTTCTTT; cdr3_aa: CAARDRGYGATEAFF
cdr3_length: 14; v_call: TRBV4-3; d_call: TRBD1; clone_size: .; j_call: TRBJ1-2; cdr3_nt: TGCGCCAGCAGCCAGCCCGGGACAGGGTATGGCTACACCTTC; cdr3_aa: CASSQPGTGYGYTF
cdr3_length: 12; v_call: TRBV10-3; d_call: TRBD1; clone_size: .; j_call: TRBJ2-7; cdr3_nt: TGTGCCATCACCAGTACAGGGGACGAGCAGTACTTC; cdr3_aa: CAITSTGDEQYF
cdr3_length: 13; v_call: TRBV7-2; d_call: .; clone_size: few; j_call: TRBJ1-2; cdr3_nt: TGTGCCAGCAGCCCGGACAAAAACTATGGCTACACCTTC; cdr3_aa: CASSPDKNYGYTF
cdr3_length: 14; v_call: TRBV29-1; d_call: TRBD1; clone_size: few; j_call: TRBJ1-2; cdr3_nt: TGCAGCGTTGGCAGGACAGGCTTGTTCTATGGCTACACCTTC; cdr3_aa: CSVGRTGLFYGYTF
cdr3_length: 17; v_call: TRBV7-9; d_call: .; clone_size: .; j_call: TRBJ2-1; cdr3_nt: TGTGCCAGCAGCTTAGTAACAGGCGATAGCTCCTACAATGAGCAGTTCTTC; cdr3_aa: CASSLVTGDSSYNEQFF
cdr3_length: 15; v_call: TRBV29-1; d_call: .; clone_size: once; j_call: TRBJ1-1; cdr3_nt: TGCAGCGTTGAGGGGGGAGGCGGAATGAACACTGAAGCTTTCTTT; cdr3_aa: CSVEGGGGMNTEAFF
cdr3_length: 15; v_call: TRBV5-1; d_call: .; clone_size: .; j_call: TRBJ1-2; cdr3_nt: TGCGCCAGCAGCTTTGGGGTCACAGGGCACTATGGCTACACCTTC; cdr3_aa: CASSFGVTGHYGYTF
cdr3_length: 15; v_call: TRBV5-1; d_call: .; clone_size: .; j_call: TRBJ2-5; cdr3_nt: TGCGCCAGCAGCCCTGGACAGCTCGGGTTAGAGACCCAGTACTTC; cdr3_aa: CASSPGQLGLETQYF
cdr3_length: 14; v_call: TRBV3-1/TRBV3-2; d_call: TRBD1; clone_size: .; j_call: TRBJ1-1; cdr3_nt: TGTGCCAGCAGCCCCAGGACAGGGGGCACTGAAGCTTTCTTT; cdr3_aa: CASSPRTGGTEAFF
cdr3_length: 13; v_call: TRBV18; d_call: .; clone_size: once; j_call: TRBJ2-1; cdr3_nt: TGTGCCAGCTCGTTGGGGAGGAACAATGAGCAGTTCTTC; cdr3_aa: CASSLGRNNEQFF
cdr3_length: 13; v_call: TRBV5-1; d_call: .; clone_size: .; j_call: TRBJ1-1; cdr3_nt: TGCGCCAGCAGAGATACAGGGACCACTGAAGCTTTCTTT; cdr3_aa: CASRDTGTTEAFF
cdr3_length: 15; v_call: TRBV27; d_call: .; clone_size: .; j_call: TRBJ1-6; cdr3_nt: TGTGCCAGCAGCTCCCCCCTGGGGGGGAATTCACCCCTCCACTTT; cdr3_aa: CASSSPLGGNSPLHF
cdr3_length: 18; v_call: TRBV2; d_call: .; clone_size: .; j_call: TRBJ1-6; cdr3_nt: TGTGCCAGCAGGACCCTGGGGGGGGGACTGGGGACAAATTCACCCCTCCACTTT; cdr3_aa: CASRTLGGGLGTNSPLHF